A single sample is the source of the 25 T cell receptor beta chains below, sequenced in a study of blood T cell repertoires in COVID-19. TCRdb's table, derived via immunoSEQ multiplex PCR, lists solely in-frame clones and lacks some. Here the sample spans fewer than 100,000 clones, 86% being singletons. The specimen was peripheral blood. Receptors were obtained from a man in his fifties or sixties with acute or convalescent COVID-19.

The chain combines TRBV25-1 with TRBJ2-7, with 12 bases fitting TRBD1. V gave up 4 bases and J gave up 7 bases; unmatched junction bases: 5. This CDR3 region has 14 residues. Germline CDR1 and CDR2: MGHDK and SYGVNS. The CDR3 reads CASSVGQGADEQYF. CDR3 bases: TGTGCCAGCAGTGTGGGACAGGGGGCGGATGAGCAGTACTTC.

This rearrangement joins TRBV30 to TRBJ2-2; TRBD2 matches at 7 bases. CDR3 length: 13 amino acids. With V trimmed by 8 bases and J by 4 bases, 7 bases remained unmatched. The germline CDR1 and CDR2 sequences are GTSNPN and SVGIG (reference sequence). CDR3 residues: CAGGERVTGELFF. The DNA for the CDR3 is TGTGCCGGGGGGGAGAGGGTCACCGGGGAGCTGTTTTTT.

This chain joins TRBV18 and TRBJ2-1; TRBD1 might be the D (6 bases). CDR3 length equals 13 residues. V lost 4 bases to trimming and J lost 4 bases, with 8 bases between them. Germline V gene lookup returns CDR1 KGHSH and CDR2 LQKENI. The CDR3 DNA reads TGTGCCAGCTCACTCGGACAGTACAATGAGCAGTTCTTC. It translates to CASSLGQYNEQFF. The full variable domain, completed using reference TRBV18 and TRBJ2-1, is NAGVMQNPRHLVRRRGQEARLRCSPMKGHSHVYWYRQLPEEGLKFMVYLQKENIIDESGMPKERFSAEFPKEGPSILRIQQVVRGDSAAYFCASSLGQYNEQFFGPGTRLTVL.

This sequence joins TRBV2 and TRBJ1-6, with D perhaps TRBD1 (6 bases). Germline CDR1 and CDR2: SNHLY and FYNNEI. This CDR3 is built from 13 residues. V was trimmed by 6 bases and J by 7 bases, leaving 10 bases between them. This chain's CDR3 is CASRGTLNSPLHF. In DNA form, the CDR3 reads TGTGCCAGCAGGGGGACACTCAATTCACCCCTCCACTTT.

This clone has more than one count but fewer than ten. The rearrangement joins TRBV7-6 to TRBJ2-2, with 10 bases identical to TRBD2. After removal of 3 bases from V and 6 bases from J, the junction contained 16 bases not matched to a gene. The CDR3 has 19 amino acids. Germline V gene sequence: CDR1 SGHVS, CDR2 FNYEAQ. This CDR3 reads CASSLLLAGDFGLAGELFF. The DNA of the CDR3 is TGTGCCAGCAGCTTGCTTCTAGCGGGAGATTTTGGCTTGGCCGGGGAGCTGTTTTTT.

The CDR3 here is CASSLVPGFYGYTF. The CDR3 region has the DNA TGTGCCAGCAGCTTAGTGCCAGGTTTCTATGGCTACACCTTC. This rearrangement joins TRBV7-9 to TRBJ1-2; no clear D. Germline V gene sequence: CDR1 SEHNR, CDR2 FQNEAQ (reference sequence). This CDR3 has 14 amino acids. Trimming took 1 base from V and 4 from J, leaving 10 bases between them.

This rearrangement joins TRBV5-1 to TRBJ2-1; 9 bases line up with TRBD1. The germline CDR1 and CDR2 sequences are SGHRS and YFSETQ. The V gene end was trimmed by 3 bases and the J gene end by 5 bases; junction bases not matched to a gene: 6. The CDR3 extends over 15 amino acids. The CDR3 nucleotides are TGCGCCAGCAGCTCCGGGACAGGGCTAAACAATGAGCAGTTCTTC. Translated: CASSSGTGLNNEQFF.

The DNA of the CDR3 is TGCGCCAGCAGTGAGGACGGAGGGATGGAGCAGTACTTC. Translation gives CASSEDGGMEQYF. This chain uses TRBV10-2 with TRBJ2-7; possible D gene TRBD2, 6 bases. CDR3 size: 13 residues. V lost 2 bases and J lost 7, with 12 bases in between. Germline V gene lookup returns CDR1 WSHSY and CDR2 SAAADI.

This clone was seen only a few times. This sequence joins TRBV7-9 and TRBJ1-2, with D uncertain. Germline V gene lookup returns CDR1 SEHNR and CDR2 FQNEAQ (reference sequence). V was pared by 9 bases and J by 6 bases, with 17 bases between. The CDR3 consists of 13 residues. In DNA form, the CDR3 reads TGTGCCAGTCGCAACAGACGGCAGAATGGCTACACCTTC. Its translation is CASRNRRQNGYTF.

The rearrangement links TRBV30 to TRBJ2-5; 8 bases fit TRBD2. The CDR3 runs 14 residues. The V gene end was trimmed by 2 bases and the J gene end by 9 bases; junction bases not matched to a gene: 11. CDR1 GTSNPN and CDR2 SVGIG come from the germline V gene (reference sequence). DNA of the CDR3: TGTGCCTGGAGTTTTATGGGTAGCGGGAAAGCCCAGTACTTC. It is translated as CAWSFMGSGKAQYF.

A single count supports this clone. The V call is TRBV30, the J call TRBJ1-1; 7 nucleotides agree with TRBD1. Germline V CDR1 and CDR2: GTSNPN, SVGIG (reference sequence). The V and J ends lost 3 bases and 4 bases, in that order; junction bases with no gene match: 5. This CDR3 has 13 amino acids. CDR3 in DNA: TGTGCCTGGAGGAGGGGGCAGATCACTGAAGCTTTCTTT. Translated: CAWRRGQITEAFF.

V is TRBV19 and J is TRBJ2-4; D unclear. The CDR3 is made up of 13 amino acids. Trimming shortened V by 6 bases and J by 0 bases, and 6 bases separated the two germline ends. From germline, CDR1 is LNHDA and CDR2 SQIVND (reference sequence). The CDR3 reads CASSLLAKNIQYF. Here the CDR3 DNA reads TGTGCCAGTAGCCTACTAGCCAAAAACATTCAGTACTTC.

The table lists this clone with a few counts. The J gene is TRBJ2-4, the V gene TRBV24-1, with 7 bases matching TRBD1. The germline gives CDR1 KGHDR, CDR2 SFDVKD. V shed 3 bases and J 0 bases; nucleotides not matched to a gene: 7. This CDR3 comprises 17 residues. CDR3: CATSDGLGGAAKNIQYF. As DNA, the CDR3 is TGTGCCACCAGTGATGGATTAGGGGGCGCAGCCAAAAACATTCAGTACTTC.

V is TRBV6-5 and J is TRBJ1-5, with 8 nucleotides matching TRBD1. Germline lookup yields CDR1 MNHEY and CDR2 SVGAGI. V was clipped by 4 bases and J by 4 bases; unmatched bases: 6. The CDR3 is made up of 15 amino acids. The CDR3 is CASSSDRGSNQPQHF. CDR3 DNA sequence: TGTGCCAGCAGTTCCGACAGGGGAAGTAATCAGCCCCAGCATTTT.

The V call is TRBV7-9, the J call TRBJ1-6; D is ambiguous. The CDR3 has 14 amino acids. CDR1 is SEHNR and CDR2 is FQNEAQ in the germline V gene (reference sequence). The V end lost 0 bases, the J end lost 14 bases, and 14 bases lay between the germline ends. CDR3 sequence: CASSLAVGNRALHF. The CDR3 nucleotides read TGTGCCAGCAGCTTAGCAGTCGGCAATCGGGCCCTCCACTTT.

This chain joins TRBV6-5 and TRBJ2-1; 8 nucleotides agree with TRBD2. Trimming cost V 6 bases and J 3 bases; bases outside gene matches: 7. This CDR3 is built from 15 residues. CDR1 is MNHEY, CDR2 SVGAGI, per germline. The CDR3 nucleotides read TGTGCCAGCAGCCAACGGGAGGGTTACTACAATGAGCAGTTCTTC. Its translation is CASSQREGYYNEQFF.

This chain uses TRBV30 with TRBJ2-7; 8 nucleotides align to TRBD1. The CDR3 is made up of 13 amino acids. J was trimmed by 4 bases and V by 3 bases; bases with no gene match: 5. CDR1 is GTSNPN, CDR2 SVGIG, per germline (reference sequence). The CDR3 DNA follows: TGTGCCTGGAGGGGCAGGGGGCTGTACGAGCAGTACTTC. Translating it yields CAWRGRGLYEQYF.

The chain is built from TRBV11-2 and TRBJ2-3; 11 bases map to TRBD2. Per germline, CDR1 SGHAT and CDR2 FQNNGV. The CDR3 sequence is 15 residues long. Trimming took 3 bases from V and 6 from J; bases not matched to a gene: 5. The chain's CDR3 is CASSLGLAEGDTQYF. The DNA for the CDR3 is TGTGCCAGCAGCTTGGGACTAGCGGAGGGGGATACGCAGTATTTT.

This chain uses TRBV1 with TRBJ2-3; TRBD2, the table's D call, lacks a check against the DNA. TRBV1 is an annotated pseudogene. This CDR3 has 17 amino acids. As DNA, the CDR3 is TGCACCAGCAGCCAACCCGGGACTAGCGGGAGAATGGATACGCAGTATTTT. As protein: CTSSQPGTSGRMDTQYF.

The chain recombines TRBV6-5 with TRBJ2-5, with D possibly being TRBD2 (6 bases). The V gene's germline CDR1 is MNHEY and CDR2 SVGAGI. V was shortened by 8 bases and J by 5 bases, with 18 bases between the two germline ends. This CDR3 region has 14 residues. CDR3 DNA sequence: TGTGCCAGCGTCGGAGGGACCATCGGGGAGACCCAGTACTTC. It codes for CASVGGTIGETQYF.

This clone occurred a few times. The chain recombines TRBV6-1 with TRBJ2-5; no definite D call. Looked up from germline, CDR1 is MNHNS and CDR2 is SASEGT. The V end lost 1 base, the J end lost 3 bases, and 6 bases lay between the germline ends. This CDR3 has 13 amino acids. The CDR3 bases are TGTGCCAGCAGTGAAGTCGGAGAAGAGACCCAGTACTTC. Its protein is CASSEVGEETQYF.

The sample holds one count of this clone. The V call is TRBV6-6, the J call TRBJ2-2; 7 nucleotides align to TRBD1. The junction had 4 bases not matched to a gene; V was cut back by 6 bases and J by 6 bases. Germline V gene data show CDR1 as MNHNY and CDR2 as SVGAGI (reference sequence). The CDR3 sequence is 13 residues long. Here the CDR3 reads CASRQTGPGELFF. In DNA form, the CDR3 reads TGTGCCAGCAGGCAGACAGGGCCCGGGGAGCTGTTTTTT.

As DNA, the CDR3 is TGTGCCTGGAACGGAGGTAACACCGGGGAGCTGTTTTTT. This codes for CAWNGGNTGELFF. The chain combines TRBV30 with TRBJ2-2, with a tentative D call TRBD2 (5 bases). The germline V and J ends were trimmed by 4 bases and 2 bases, with 8 bases remaining between them. The CDR3 extends over 13 amino acids. Per germline, CDR1 GTSNPN and CDR2 SVGIG (reference sequence).

The chain recombines TRBV5-1 with TRBJ2-2; the match to TRBD2 covers 7 bases. Germline V lookup: CDR1 SGHRS, CDR2 YFSETQ. CDR3 length equals 17 residues. V shed 2 bases and J 6 bases; nucleotides not matched to a gene: 13. The CDR3 is CASSLQAAAGRSGELFF. CDR3 bases: TGCGCCAGCAGCTTACAAGCAGCAGCGGGAAGGTCCGGGGAGCTGTTTTTT.

The chain uses TRBV23-1 and TRBJ2-1; 7 nucleotides match TRBD2. TRBV23-1 is assigned to the ORF class and has an uncertain function. J was trimmed by 7 bases and V by 9 bases; bases with no gene match: 27. The CDR3 loop spans 19 amino acids. The CDR3 coding sequence is TGCGCCAGGTCGGGAAGGCACCTGGAGCGGGGCAAAATGGAGAATGAGCAGTTCTTC. Its protein is CARSGRHLERGKMENEQFF.